One and the same sample provided the 11 T cell receptor beta chains below, sequenced in a study of cytomegalovirus exposure and HLA in healthy donors. Amplification used 60 Vbeta primers and 13 Jbeta primers. Using immunoSEQ multiplex PCR, the repertoire was profiled, and TCRdb retains in-frame clones only, with some absent. Counted here are roughly 100,000 clones, roughly three quarters occurring once; the ten biggest clones make up roughly 3.2%. Material: PBMCs. These receptors were taken from a man aged 30 to 39 in good health and CMV-seronegative.

The chain has TRBV6-5 and TRBJ1-1, with 7 bases matching TRBD1. Looked up from germline, CDR1 is MNHEY and CDR2 is SVGAGI. The trim removed 0 bases at V and 11 bases at J, leaving 6 bases unmatched. CDR3 size: 13 residues. CDR3 sequence reads: CASSYSTGLRAFF. CDR3 sequence (DNA): TGTGCCAGCAGTTACTCGACAGGGCTCAGGGCTTTCTTT.

The chain joins TRBV6-1 to TRBJ1-4, with 9 bases identical to TRBD1. Germline CDR1 is MNHNS and CDR2 is SASEGT. Trimming removed 4 bases from V and 2 bases from J; junction bases left unmatched: 5. There are 16 residues in the CDR3. The CDR3 sequence: CASSGGTGHTNEKLFF. CDR3 nucleotide sequence: TGTGCCAGCAGTGGGGGGACAGGGCACACTAATGAAAAACTGTTTTTT.

The V call is TRBV11-2, the J call TRBJ2-4, with D possibly being TRBD2 (7 bases). CDR3 length: 17 residues. The V end lost 4 bases, the J end lost 1 base, and 17 bases lay between the germline ends. Per germline, CDR1 SGHAT and CDR2 FQNNGV. The CDR3 protein is CASSSGRGAGAKNIQYF. The CDR3, as DNA: TGTGCCAGCAGCTCCGGACGGGGGGCCGGGGCCAAAAACATTCAGTACTTC.

The genes are TRBV7-9 and TRBJ2-3, with TRBD2 matching 8 bases. J lost 6 bases, V lost 8 bases, and 10 bases had no gene match. Germline V CDR1 and CDR2: SEHNR, FQNEAQ (reference sequence). CDR3 length: 14 amino acids. CDR3 nucleotide sequence: TGTGCCAGCGGCAGTCTAGCGGGTTCGGATACGCAGTATTTT. Translated, it gives CASGSLAGSDTQYF.

The chain joins TRBV7-2 to TRBJ1-1; D is undetermined. The length of the CDR3 is 15 residues. CDR1 is SGHTA and CDR2 is FQGNSA in the germline V gene. The V end was cut by 2 bases, the J end by 0 bases, with 10 bases between. CDR3 bases: TGTGCCAGCAGCTTATTAGACACTGTGAACACTGAAGCTTTCTTT. Translation gives CASSLLDTVNTEAFF.

V usage is TRBV27 and J usage is TRBJ2-2, with 8 nucleotides matching TRBD2. Germline V gives CDR1 MNHEY, CDR2 SMNVEV (reference sequence). The CDR3 runs 18 residues. V gave up 3 bases and J gave up 2 bases; unmatched junction bases: 11. In DNA form, the CDR3 reads TGTGCCAGCAGTTTGGCATTACAGGCGGGAGGTAACACCGGGGAGCTGTTTTTT. This sequence encodes CASSLALQAGGNTGELFF.

The chain has TRBV19 and TRBJ1-5; D remains ambiguous. The CDR3 runs to 17 residues. The germline V and J ends were trimmed by 4 bases and 2 bases, with 18 bases remaining between them. CDR1 and CDR2 from the germline V gene are LNHDA and SQIVND (reference sequence). CDR3 loop: CASSNEGWNDGNQPQHF. In nucleotides, the CDR3 is TGTGCCAGTAGTAACGAGGGCTGGAATGACGGCAATCAGCCCCAGCATTTT. The variable domain in full, with the rest retrieved from reference TRBV19 and TRBJ1-5, is DGGITQSPKYLFRKEGQNVTLSCEQNLNHDAMYWYRQDPGQGLRLIYYSQIVNDFQKGDIAEGYSVSREKKESFPLTVTSAQKNPTAFYLCASSNEGWNDGNQPQHFGDGTRLSIL.

The chain couples TRBV5-1 to TRBJ1-3; maybe TRBD1 (6 bases). V lost 4 bases, J lost 0 bases, and 11 bases lay in between. The CDR3 has 15 residues. Per germline, CDR1 SGHRS and CDR2 YFSETQ. The CDR3 nucleotides read TGCGCCAGCAGCCCTTACAGGGCCTCTGGAAACACCATATATTTT. Translated, it gives CASSPYRASGNTIYF.

The V and J genes are TRBV10-3 and TRBJ1-2; 8 positions agree with TRBD1. V lost 8 bases to trimming and J lost 3 bases; unmatched junction nucleotides: 5. CDR3 length equals 13 residues. Germline-derived CDR1 and CDR2 are ENHRY and SYGVKD. The DNA of the CDR3 is TGTGCCATCGCCCAGGGGGCTGACTATGGCTACACCTTC. Protein: CAIAQGADYGYTF.

The rearrangement links TRBV5-1 to TRBJ1-4, with TRBD1 matching 7 bases. The germline V gene encodes CDR1 SGHRS and CDR2 YFSETQ. V lost 2 bases to trimming and J lost 6 bases; unmatched junction nucleotides: 4. The CDR3 covers 14 residues. The CDR3 bases are TGCGCCAGCAGCTTCTTGGGACAGCATGAAAAACTGTTTTTT. This encodes CASSFLGQHEKLFF.

The chain joins TRBV19 to TRBJ1-5, with D possibly matching TRBD1 (6 bases). Germline V gene sequence: CDR1 LNHDA, CDR2 SQIVND (reference sequence). V gave up 4 bases and J gave up 4 bases, with 11 bases separating them. The CDR3 consists of 14 residues. CDR3 nucleotide sequence: TGTGCCAGTAGTAGAACAGGGAGTAATCAGCCCCAGCATTTT. Encoded protein: CASSRTGSNQPQHF.